The 16 T cell receptor beta chains below come from one sample, sequenced in a study of CD8 T cells in Susac syndrome. cDNA came from roughly 0.5 to 1 ug RNA primed by random hexamers. MiXCR, run by TCRdb on the immunoSEQ multiplex PCR reads, gives a single entry per CDR3 protein. The sample includes some 140,000 distinct CDR3 sequences, around 91% of them seen just once. Input material: CD8+ T cells from PBMCs. The origin of the receptors is a human donor with multiple sclerosis.

This clonotype was counted only a few times. The chain carries TRBV20-1 and TRBJ2-1; D possibly uses TRBD1 or TRBD2 (5 bases each). This CDR3 region has 13 residues. The germline V gene encodes CDR1 DFQATT and CDR2 SNEGSKA (reference sequence). With 6 bases removed from V and 4 bases from J, the gap between germline ends came to 13 bases. The CDR3, as DNA: TGCAGTGCCCGGGGCAGGATTTACAATGAGCAGTTCTTC. Encoded protein: CSARGRIYNEQFF.

The J gene is TRBJ1-1, the V gene TRBV2, with 9 bases aligning to TRBD1. Germline trimming cut 7 bases from V and 4 bases from J; bases unmatched to any gene: 10. The CDR3 is made up of 15 amino acids. The germline CDR1 and CDR2 sequences are SNHLY and FYNNEI. The DNA of the CDR3 is TGTGCCAGCATTACGGGACAGGGTTTGGGCACTGAAGCTTTCTTT. The encoded protein is CASITGQGLGTEAFF.

Notes on this clonotype: One end of the junction does not line up with germline, which may come from a read error. The V gene is TRBV7-9, the J gene TRBJ1-1; D unclear. Per the germline V gene, CDR1 is SEHNR and CDR2 is FQNEAQ (reference sequence). CDR3 size: 16 residues. The CDR3 loop reads CASSVAPLLQATEAFF. CDR3 bases: TGTGCCAGCAGCGTAGCCCCCCTCCTACAAGCCACTGAAGCTTTCTTT.

V and J are TRBV9 and TRBJ2-7; possible D gene TRBD2, 6 bases. Trimming removed 1 base at V and 4 bases at J, with 12 bases between. The CDR3 has 14 residues. CDR1 is SGDLS and CDR2 is YYNGEE in the germline V gene. The CDR3 nucleotides are TGTGCCAGCAGCGTATCCGGGGGAGAGTACGAGCAGTACTTC. Its protein is CASSVSGGEYEQYF.

V gene TRBV7-9 combines with J gene TRBJ2-7; no reliable D call. V was cut by 0 bases and J by 5 bases, with 5 bases left in between. Germline CDR1 SEHNR, CDR2 FQNEAQ (reference sequence). CDR3 length: 12 amino acids. Here the CDR3 DNA reads TGTGCCAGCAGCTTAGCCGGGCACGAGCAGTACTTC. This translates into CASSLAGHEQYF.

The rearrangement joins TRBV14 to TRBJ1-2; 9 nucleotides match TRBD1. Germline V gene lookup returns CDR1 SGHDN and CDR2 FVKESK. V gave up 5 bases and J gave up 4 bases; unmatched junction bases: 2. The CDR3 runs 13 residues. The CDR3 DNA reads TGTGCCAGCAGCAGGACAGGGGCCTATGGCTACACCTTC. Translated: CASSRTGAYGYTF.

V and J are TRBV12-3 or TRBV12-4 and TRBJ2-3; the D is unclear. This CDR3 has 14 residues. The V end lost 6 bases, the J end lost 4 bases, and 14 bases lay between the germline ends. Here the CDR3 reads CASSPSMGADTQYF. CDR3 sequence (DNA): TGTGCCAGCAGCCCCTCCATGGGCGCAGATACGCAGTATTTT.

The table lists this clonotype with a count of one. This chain uses TRBV20-1 with TRBJ2-2, with 8 bases matching TRBD2. The CDR3 has 14 residues. Per the germline V gene, CDR1 is DFQATT and CDR2 is SNEGSKA (reference sequence). V gave up 6 bases and J gave up 4 bases; unmatched junction bases: 7. The CDR3 protein is CSALTSDATGELFF. The CDR3 DNA sequence: TGCAGTGCCCTGACTAGCGACGCCACCGGGGAGCTGTTTTTT.

The V gene is TRBV7-9, the J gene TRBJ2-2; 12 nucleotides align to TRBD2. With 4 bases clipped from V and 2 bases from J, the junction kept 2 bases outside the gene matches. The CDR3 sequence is 16 residues long. Germline V gene data show CDR1 as SEHNR and CDR2 as FQNEAQ (reference sequence). The chain's CDR3 is CASSSTSGSNTGELFF. Here the CDR3 DNA reads TGTGCCAGCAGCTCGACTAGCGGGAGTAACACCGGGGAGCTGTTTTTT.

The rearrangement links TRBV7-3 to TRBJ2-3; no clear D. The CDR3 loop spans 14 amino acids. Germline CDR1 SGHTA, CDR2 FQGTGA. Trimming removed 2 bases from V and 3 bases from J, with 9 bases in between. The CDR3 here is CASSLGLRTDTQYF. CDR3 DNA: TGTGCCAGCAGCTTAGGATTGAGAACAGATACGCAGTATTTT.

The chain combines TRBV15 with TRBJ2-3; TRBD2 matches at 12 bases. V was clipped by 5 bases and J by 2 bases; unmatched bases: 5. Per the germline V gene, CDR1 is LNHNV and CDR2 is YYDKDF (reference sequence). The CDR3 length is 16 residues. This chain's CDR3 is CATSSRTSGITDTQYF. The CDR3 nucleotides read TGTGCCACCAGCTCGAGGACTAGCGGGATCACAGATACGCAGTATTTT.

The chain recombines TRBV6-5 with TRBJ2-3; no clear D gene. V lost 0 bases, J lost 2 bases, and 3 bases lay in between. The CDR3 runs 13 residues. Per the germline V gene, CDR1 is MNHEY and CDR2 is SVGAGI. The CDR3 bases are TGTGCCAGCAGTTACTCTTCCACAGATACGCAGTATTTT. Translation: CASSYSSTDTQYF.

V is TRBV15 and J is TRBJ1-2; D is undetermined. The germline V gene has CDR1 LNHNV and CDR2 YYDKDF (reference sequence). This CDR3 is built from 11 residues. Trimming left V 0 bases short and J 10 bases short, with 6 bases between. DNA for the CDR3: TGTGCCACCAGCAGAGAAATGGACTACACCTTC. Protein product: CATSREMDYTF. The entire variable domain, with the rest obtained from reference TRBV15 and TRBJ1-2, is as follows: DAMVIQNPRYQVTQFGKPVTLSCSQTLNHNVMYWYQQKSSQAPKLLFHYYDKDFNNEADTPDNFQSRRPNTSFCFLDIRSPGLGDTAMYLCATSREMDYTFGSGTRLTVV.

The chain recombines TRBV3-1 with TRBJ2-5; D not certain. CDR3 length equals 12 residues. In germline, CDR1 is LGHDT, CDR2 YNNKEL (reference sequence). The V gene lost 3 bases and the J gene lost 13 bases, with 15 bases spanning the gap. The CDR3 region is CASSHPRPAWYF. Here the CDR3 DNA reads TGTGCCAGCAGCCATCCTCGTCCGGCATGGTACTTC.

V usage is TRBV2 and J usage is TRBJ2-3; tentatively, D is TRBD1 or TRBD2 (6 bases each). Trimming cost V 8 bases and J 5 bases, with 20 bases left between them. The CDR3 sequence is 15 residues long. Germline V lookup: CDR1 SNHLY, CDR2 FYNNEI. The CDR3 region has the DNA TGTGCCAGCCAGGCCTATCTTAAGGGGGGAGATACGCAGTATTTT. Its translation is CASQAYLKGGDTQYF.

As DNA, the CDR3 is TGTGCCAGCAGCCCCAGTTCGAGGGCATTGATTTCACCCCTCCACTTT. Protein: CASSPSSRALISPLHF. V is TRBV7-9 and J is TRBJ1-6, with D hard to call. The CDR3 extends over 16 amino acids. Germline CDR1 is SEHNR and CDR2 is FQNEAQ (reference sequence). The ends were cut back, 5 bases at V and 9 bases at J, with 20 bases in the middle.